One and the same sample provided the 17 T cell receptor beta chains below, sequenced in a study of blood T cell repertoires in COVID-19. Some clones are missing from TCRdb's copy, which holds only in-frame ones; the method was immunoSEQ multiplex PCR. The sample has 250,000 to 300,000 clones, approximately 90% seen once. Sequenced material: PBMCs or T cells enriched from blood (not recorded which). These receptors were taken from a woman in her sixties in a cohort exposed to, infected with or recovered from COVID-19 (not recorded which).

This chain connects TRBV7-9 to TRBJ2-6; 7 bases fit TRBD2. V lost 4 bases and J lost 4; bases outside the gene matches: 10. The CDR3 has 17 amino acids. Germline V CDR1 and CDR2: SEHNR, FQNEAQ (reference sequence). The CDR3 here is CASSYSGRGSGANVLTF. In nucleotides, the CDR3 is TGTGCCAGCAGCTATAGCGGGCGGGGGAGCGGGGCCAACGTCCTGACTTTC.

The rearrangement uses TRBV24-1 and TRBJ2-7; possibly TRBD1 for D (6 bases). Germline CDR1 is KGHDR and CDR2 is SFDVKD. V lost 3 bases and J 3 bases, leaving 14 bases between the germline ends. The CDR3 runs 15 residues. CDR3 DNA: TGTGCCACCAGTGATAGCTCGCAGGGGTACTACGAGCAGTACTTC. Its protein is CATSDSSQGYYEQYF.

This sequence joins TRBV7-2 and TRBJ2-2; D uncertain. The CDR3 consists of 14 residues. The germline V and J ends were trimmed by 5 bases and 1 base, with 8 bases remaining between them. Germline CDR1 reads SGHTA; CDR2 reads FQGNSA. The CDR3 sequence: CASSPFKNTGELFF. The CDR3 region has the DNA TGTGCCAGCAGCCCATTCAAGAACACCGGGGAGCTGTTTTTT.

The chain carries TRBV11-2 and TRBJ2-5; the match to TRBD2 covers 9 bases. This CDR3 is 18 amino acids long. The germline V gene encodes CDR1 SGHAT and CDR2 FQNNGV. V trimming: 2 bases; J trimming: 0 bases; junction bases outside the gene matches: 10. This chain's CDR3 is CASSLFGGRAYYQETQYF. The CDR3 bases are TGTGCCAGCAGCTTATTCGGCGGGAGGGCTTATTACCAAGAGACCCAGTACTTC.

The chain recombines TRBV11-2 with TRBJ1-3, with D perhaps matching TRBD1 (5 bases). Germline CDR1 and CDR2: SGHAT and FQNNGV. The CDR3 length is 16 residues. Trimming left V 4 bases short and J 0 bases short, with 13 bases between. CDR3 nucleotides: TGTGCCAGCAGCTACCTTGGGGCCAGCTCTGGAAACACCATATATTTT. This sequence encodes CASSYLGASSGNTIYF.

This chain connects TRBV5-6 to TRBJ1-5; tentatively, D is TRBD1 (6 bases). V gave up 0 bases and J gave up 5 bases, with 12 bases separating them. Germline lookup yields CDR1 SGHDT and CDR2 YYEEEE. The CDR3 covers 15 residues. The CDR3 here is CASSLAGRGHQPQHF. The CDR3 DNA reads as TGTGCCAGCAGCTTGGCCGGGCGGGGGCATCAGCCCCAGCATTTT.

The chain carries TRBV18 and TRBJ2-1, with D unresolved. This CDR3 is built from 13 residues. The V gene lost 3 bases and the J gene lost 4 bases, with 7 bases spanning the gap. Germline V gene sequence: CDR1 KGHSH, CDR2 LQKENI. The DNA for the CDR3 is TGTGCCAGCTCACCGGCTTTGTACAATGAGCAGTTCTTC. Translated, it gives CASSPALYNEQFF.

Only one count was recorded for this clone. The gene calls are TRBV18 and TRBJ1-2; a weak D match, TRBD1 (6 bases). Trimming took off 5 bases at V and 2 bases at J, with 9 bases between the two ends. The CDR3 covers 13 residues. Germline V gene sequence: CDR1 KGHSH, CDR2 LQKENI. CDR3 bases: TGTGCCAGCTCAGTTGGACAGAACTATGGCTACACCTTC. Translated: CASSVGQNYGYTF.

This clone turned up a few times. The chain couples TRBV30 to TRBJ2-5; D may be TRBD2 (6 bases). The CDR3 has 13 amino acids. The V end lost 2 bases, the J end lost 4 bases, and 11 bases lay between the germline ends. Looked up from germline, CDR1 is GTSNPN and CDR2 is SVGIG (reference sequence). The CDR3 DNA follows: TGTGCCTGGAGTCGTCAGGAGGGAGAGACCCAGTACTTC. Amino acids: CAWSRQEGETQYF.

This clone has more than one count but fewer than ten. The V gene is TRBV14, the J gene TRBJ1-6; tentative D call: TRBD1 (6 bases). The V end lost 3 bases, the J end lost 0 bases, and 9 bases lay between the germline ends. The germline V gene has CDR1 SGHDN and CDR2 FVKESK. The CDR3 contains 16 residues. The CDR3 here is CASSHSRGSYNSPLHF. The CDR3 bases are TGTGCCAGCAGCCACAGCAGGGGCTCCTATAATTCACCCCTCCACTTT.

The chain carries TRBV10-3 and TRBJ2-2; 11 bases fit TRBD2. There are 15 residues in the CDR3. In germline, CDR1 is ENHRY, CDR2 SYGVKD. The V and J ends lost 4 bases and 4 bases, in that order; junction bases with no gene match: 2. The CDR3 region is CAISVAGGSTGELFF. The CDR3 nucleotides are TGTGCCATCAGTGTAGCGGGAGGGTCCACCGGGGAGCTGTTTTTT.

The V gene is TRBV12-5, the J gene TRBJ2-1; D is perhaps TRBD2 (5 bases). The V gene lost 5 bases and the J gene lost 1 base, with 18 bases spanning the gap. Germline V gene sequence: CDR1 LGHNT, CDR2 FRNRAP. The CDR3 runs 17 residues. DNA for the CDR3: TGTGCTAGTGGTACCCAATATACTAGGGTTTCCTACAATGAGCAGTTCTTC. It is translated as CASGTQYTRVSYNEQFF.

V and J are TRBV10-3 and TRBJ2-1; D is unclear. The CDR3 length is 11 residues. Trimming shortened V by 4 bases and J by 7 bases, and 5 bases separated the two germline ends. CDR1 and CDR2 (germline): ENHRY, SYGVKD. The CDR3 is CAISGMNEQFF. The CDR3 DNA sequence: TGTGCCATCAGTGGTATGAATGAGCAGTTCTTC.

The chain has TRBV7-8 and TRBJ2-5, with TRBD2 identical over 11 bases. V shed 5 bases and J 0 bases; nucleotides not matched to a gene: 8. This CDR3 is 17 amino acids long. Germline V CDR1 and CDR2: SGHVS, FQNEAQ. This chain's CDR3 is CASSRKGLAGYQETQYF. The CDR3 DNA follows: TGTGCCAGCAGCCGGAAAGGACTAGCGGGCTACCAAGAGACCCAGTACTTC.

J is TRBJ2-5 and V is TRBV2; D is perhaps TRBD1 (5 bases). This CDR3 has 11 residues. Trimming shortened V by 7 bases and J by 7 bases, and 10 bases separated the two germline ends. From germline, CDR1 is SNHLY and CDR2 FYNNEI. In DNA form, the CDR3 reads TGTGCCAGCAACATTCAGGGGACCCAGTACTTC. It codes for CASNIQGTQYF.

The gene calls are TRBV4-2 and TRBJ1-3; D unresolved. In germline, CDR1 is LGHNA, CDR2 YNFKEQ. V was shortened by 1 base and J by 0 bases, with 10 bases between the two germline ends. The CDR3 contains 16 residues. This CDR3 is CASSQGASYSGNTIYF. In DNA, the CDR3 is TGTGCCAGCAGCCAAGGGGCGTCCTACTCTGGAAACACCATATATTTT.

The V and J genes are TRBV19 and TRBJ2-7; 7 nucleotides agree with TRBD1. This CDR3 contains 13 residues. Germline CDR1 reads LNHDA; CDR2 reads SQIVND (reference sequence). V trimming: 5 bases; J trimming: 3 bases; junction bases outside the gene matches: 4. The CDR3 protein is CASSWSGGYEQYF. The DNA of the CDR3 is TGTGCCAGTAGTTGGTCAGGGGGCTACGAGCAGTACTTC.